Following are 14 T cell receptor beta chains from one sample sequenced in a study of T cells after yellow fever vaccination. One entry per CDR3 protein, called by TCRdb with MiXCR from the 5' RACE reads. The sample yields 620,000 or so distinct CDR3 sequences, 17% seen once. The sample consisted of PBMCs, taken 5 to 6 days after the first yellow fever vaccination. The receptors stem from a man aged 18 to 29 who received the YFV17D yellow fever vaccine.

The chain employs TRBV19 and TRBJ2-7; tentative D call: TRBD2 (6 bases). The length of the CDR3 is 14 residues. V was cut by 5 bases and J by 7 bases, with 18 bases left in between. Germline V gives CDR1 LNHDA, CDR2 SQIVND (reference sequence). The CDR3: CASSPGLDRSEQYV. CDR3 coding DNA: TGTGCCAGTAGTCCGGGACTGGACCGTTCGGAGCAGTACGTC.

This clonotype showed up just once. The chain uses TRBV20-1 and TRBJ2-1; no clear D. This CDR3 has 14 amino acids. Germline CDR1 is DFQATT and CDR2 is SNEGSKA (reference sequence). The V end lost 0 bases, the J end lost 10 bases, and 16 bases lay between the germline ends. CDR3 amino acids: CSARDWPTPREQFF. As DNA, the CDR3 is TGCAGTGCTAGAGATTGGCCTACGCCCCGAGAGCAGTTCTTC.

About this clonotype itself: A much larger clone lies a single base off, so this may be a read error. The chain couples TRBV7-2 to TRBJ2-1; 11 positions match TRBD2. Germline trimming cut 1 base from V and 3 bases from J; bases unmatched to any gene: 2. This CDR3 has 16 amino acids. The V gene's germline CDR1 is SGHTA and CDR2 FQGNSA. CDR3 in DNA: TGTGCCAGCAGCTTAGTTAGCGGGGGGGGCTACAATGAGCAGTTCTTC. This encodes CASSLVSGGGYNEQFF.

In regard to this clonotype: A single base separates this from a much larger clone, so it may be a read error. The chain combines TRBV12-3 or TRBV12-4 with TRBJ2-1, with D perhaps given as TRBD1 or TRBD2 (5 bases each). V gave up 6 bases and J gave up 7 bases, with 19 bases separating them. This CDR3 region has 15 residues. CDR3 region: CASSIFVSGGNEQFF. The CDR3 region has the DNA TGTGCCAGCAGCATCTTCGTGAGTGGGGGAAATGAGCAGTTCTTC.

The gene calls are TRBV29-1 and TRBJ1-2; 8 positions match TRBD1. V lost 6 bases and J lost 8; bases outside the gene matches: 11. The CDR3 is 13 residues long. Germline V lookup: CDR1 SQVTM, CDR2 ANQGSEA. DNA for the CDR3: TGCAGCGTGCGGACAGGGACGTATGTAGGCTACACCTTC. Its translation: CSVRTGTYVGYTF.

This clonotype has only a few counts. The chain uses TRBV6-2 or TRBV6-3 and TRBJ2-7; 12 bases line up with TRBD2. The CDR3 is 15 residues long. The V segment lost 2 bases and the J segment 3 bases; nucleotides outside the gene matches: 2. Germline V CDR1 and CDR2: MNHEY, SVGEGT. CDR3 residues: CASSYRTSGVYEQYV. CDR3 sequence (DNA): TGTGCCAGCAGTTACAGGACTAGCGGGGTCTACGAGCAGTACGTC.

The CDR3 here is CASSLGDLKPGELFF. CDR3 coding DNA: TGCGCCAGCAGCTTAGGGGACCTCAAACCCGGGGAGCTGTTTTTT. The chain is built from TRBV5-1 and TRBJ2-2, with D perhaps matching TRBD1 or TRBD2 (5 bases each). CDR1 is SGHRS and CDR2 is YFSETQ in the germline V gene. The CDR3 covers 15 residues. Trimming took 2 bases from V and 6 from J, leaving 14 bases between them.

The J gene is TRBJ1-2, the V gene TRBV5-6; weak D call: TRBD1 (5 bases). Germline V gene data show CDR1 as SGHDT and CDR2 as YYEEEE. The CDR3 consists of 13 residues. V lost 6 bases and J 7 bases, leaving 16 bases between the germline ends. The CDR3 nucleotides are TGTGCCAGCACCAAGGGGCGGTCGACTGGCTACACCTTC. This codes for CASTKGRSTGYTF.

This clonotype was found a few times. This sequence joins TRBV5-1 and TRBJ2-7; weak D call: TRBD2 (6 bases). The germline CDR1 and CDR2 sequences are SGHRS and YFSETQ. The germline V and J ends were trimmed by 0 bases and 3 bases, with 10 bases remaining between them. The CDR3 sequence is 14 residues long. As DNA, the CDR3 is TGCGCCAGCAGCTTGGCTACCGGGAGCTACGAGCAGTACGTC. Translated, it gives CASSLATGSYEQYV.

This clonotype was recorded a few times. The CDR3 loop reads CASSVGWLTSYEQYF. The CDR3 bases are TGTGCCAGCAGCGTAGGTTGGCTGACATCCTACGAGCAGTACTTC. V usage is TRBV9 and J usage is TRBJ2-7; D gene unclear. The CDR3 totals 15 residues. Germline lookup yields CDR1 SGDLS and CDR2 YYNGEE. V dropped 0 bases and J dropped 1 base, with 11 bases sitting between them.

This chain connects TRBV27 to TRBJ1-2, with 10 bases fitting TRBD1. Germline V gene data show CDR1 as MNHEY and CDR2 as SMNVEV (reference sequence). The CDR3 has 16 residues. With 6 bases clipped from V and 8 bases from J, the junction kept 15 bases outside the gene matches. The CDR3 reads CASSPLDRGPVSGYTF. CDR3 bases: TGTGCCAGCAGCCCCCTCGACAGGGGGCCGGTTAGCGGCTACACCTTC.

The V gene is TRBV20-1, the J gene TRBJ1-1; D gene uncertain. V was trimmed by 0 bases and J by 1 base, leaving 9 bases between them. Germline CDR1 and CDR2: DFQATT and SNEGSKA (reference sequence). The CDR3 runs to 14 residues. Here the CDR3 reads CSARDRRSNTEAFF. CDR3 in DNA: TGCAGTGCTAGAGACAGGCGGTCGAACACTGAAGCTTTCTTT.

The chain joins TRBV28 to TRBJ2-5; D not certain. Germline lookup yields CDR1 MDHEN and CDR2 SYDVKM. V shed 1 base and J shed 7 bases, with 10 bases lying between them. There are 13 residues in the CDR3. This chain's CDR3 is CASSLSRTGTQYF. CDR3 nucleotides: TGTGCCAGCAGTTTATCGAGGACGGGGACCCAGTACTTC.

The chain couples TRBV6-5 to TRBJ2-1; 7 positions match TRBD1. Looked up from germline, CDR1 is MNHEY and CDR2 is SVGAGI. The V and J ends lost 2 bases and 4 bases, in that order; junction bases with no gene match: 8. The CDR3 consists of 16 residues. The CDR3 loop reads CASSYIWAGGYNEQFF. CDR3 bases: TGTGCCAGCAGTTACATTTGGGCAGGGGGATACAATGAGCAGTTCTTC.